These 28 T cell receptor beta chains were sequenced from one sample in a study of T-cell reconstitution after alpha-beta-depleted transplantation in children listed by TCRdb under 2016. The treatment or condition label corresponds to: allogeneic hematopoietic cell transplantation with graft depleted of TCRalphabeta T cells and CD19 B cells. The receptor library was made with PCR. The listed sequencing device is Illumina HiSeq 2500. Molecular barcoding was employed in the preparation of TCR libraries, with unique molecular identifiers being used to normalize TCRbeta repertoire quantification. TCRdb's own reprocessing of the public reads used fastp at Q25 and MiXCR and kept productive beta chains. Merged by CDR3 protein, the rows form single entries marked with the most common genes and DNA. Within this sample are about 15,000 distinct CDR3 sequences, with 4.5% to 5.5% of them counted one time only. The top ten clones comprise about 7.2% of the sample.

Sequencing was performed on PBMCs, taken before TCRalphabeta/CD19-depleted stem cell transplant. Source of these receptors: a boy younger than 18 with acute lymphoblastic leukemia, due to receive a stem cell transplant.

This clonotype appeared many times. The CDR3 reads CASTIDRTMNTEAFF. CDR3 DNA: TGTGCCAGCACCATAGACAGGACCATGAACACTGAAGCTTTCTTT. J is TRBJ1-1 and V is TRBV12-3 or TRBV12-4; possible D gene TRBD1, 6 bases. Trimming left V 7 bases short and J 0 bases short, with 15 bases between. This CDR3 is built from 15 residues.

This clonotype showed up many times. This chain links TRBV5-1 with TRBJ2-5; 11 bases align to TRBD2. V was pared by 3 bases and J by 2 bases, with 3 bases of the junction left unmatched. Per the germline V gene, CDR1 is SGHRS and CDR2 is YFSETQ. This CDR3 is built from 15 residues. CDR3: CASSSASGRQETQYF. The CDR3 region has the DNA TGCGCCAGCAGCTCTGCTAGCGGGAGGCAAGAGACCCAGTACTTC.

In its sample, this clonotype was seen many times. The chain employs TRBV7-9 and TRBJ1-5; no reliable D call. Trimming took off 4 bases at V and 5 bases at J, with 12 bases between the two ends. CDR3 length: 14 amino acids. Germline assignment: CDR1 SEHNR and CDR2 FQNEAQ (reference sequence). CDR3 loop: CASSSSFSYQPQHF. As DNA, the CDR3 is TGTGCCAGCAGCTCCAGTTTTTCATATCAGCCCCAGCATTTT.

This clonotype has at least ten counts. This chain uses TRBV24-1 with TRBJ1-1; possibly TRBD1 for D (6 bases). With 6 bases removed from V and 7 bases from J, the gap between germline ends came to 17 bases. This CDR3 has 14 residues. Germline CDR1 KGHDR, CDR2 SFDVKD. For the CDR3, the DNA is TGTGCCACCAGTAACACCGGGGGCCCCTATGAAGCTTTCTTT. This encodes CATSNTGGPYEAFF.

There are many counts of this clonotype. The chain has TRBV6-5 and TRBJ2-3; D might be TRBD2 (6 bases). Germline assignment: CDR1 MNHEY and CDR2 SVGAGI. V was pared by 5 bases and J by 3 bases, with 15 bases between. This CDR3 is 15 amino acids long. Written as DNA, the CDR3 is TGTGCCAGCAGTCCCGGGGGAGCTGCGACAGATACGCAGTATTTT. Translated: CASSPGGAATDTQYF.

This clonotype was seen many times. The chain recombines TRBV5-6 with TRBJ2-5; TRBD2 aligns across 9 bases. This CDR3 is 19 amino acids long. The germline V gene has CDR1 SGHDT and CDR2 YYEEEE. V trimming: 1 base; J trimming: 1 base; junction bases outside the gene matches: 14. The CDR3 coding sequence is TGTGCCAGCAGCTTGTTTAGCGGGGGCTTGGAAACCTTCCAAGAGACCCAGTACTTC. Amino acid sequence: CASSLFSGGLETFQETQYF.

This clonotype was picked up many times. The chain recombines TRBV5-8 with TRBJ1-3; D unresolved. The CDR3 extends over 15 amino acids. Germline CDR1 SGHTS, CDR2 YDEGEE. With 0 bases removed from V and 0 bases from J, the gap between germline ends came to 7 bases. In DNA form, the CDR3 reads TGTGCCAGCAGCTTGGAGGTGTTCTCTGGAAACACCATATATTTT. Amino acid sequence: CASSLEVFSGNTIYF.

At least ten counts were recorded for this clonotype. The chain links TRBV3-1 to TRBJ1-4; 9 bases fit TRBD1. The V and J ends lost 4 bases and 5 bases, in that order; junction bases with no gene match: 8. Per germline, CDR1 LGHDT and CDR2 YNNKEL (reference sequence). The CDR3 consists of 16 residues. As DNA, the CDR3 is TGTGCCAGCAGCCCCCGGCGGACAGGGGAGAATGAAAAACTGTTTTTT. Protein product: CASSPRRTGENEKLFF.

This clonotype was seen repeatedly, ten times or more. The chain employs TRBV7-9 and TRBJ2-1; the D gene is possibly TRBD2 (5 bases). The CDR3 covers 13 residues. The germline V and J ends were trimmed by 6 bases and 2 bases, with 8 bases remaining between them. The germline V gene has CDR1 SEHNR and CDR2 FQNEAQ (reference sequence). In DNA, the CDR3 is TGTGCCAGCAGGGACGGGGCCTACAATGAGCAGTTCTTC. Amino acids: CASRDGAYNEQFF.

The table lists this clonotype with many counts. The chain couples TRBV12-3 or TRBV12-4 to TRBJ1-3; D not resolved. V was clipped by 6 bases and J by 4 bases, with 10 bases between them. The CDR3 runs 13 residues. Here the CDR3 reads CASRTIRGNTIYF. CDR3 nucleotides: TGTGCCAGCAGGACCATAAGGGGAAACACCATATATTTT.

This clonotype has ten or more counts. The junction differs from germline at one of its ends, possibly a read error. This rearrangement joins TRBV18 to TRBJ2-7, with TRBD2 identical over 7 bases. The length of the CDR3 is 14 residues. From germline, CDR1 is KGHSH and CDR2 LQKENI. CDR3 protein: CASSPPITSAEQYF. CDR3 coding DNA: TGTGCCAGCTCCCCACCAATTACTAGCGCCGAGCAGTACTTC.

This clonotype was seen at least ten times. This chain links TRBV24-1 with TRBJ2-1; TRBD1 might be the D (6 bases). The CDR3 spans 14 residues. Trimming pared 0 bases from V and 9 bases from J, leaving 11 bases between. The V gene's germline CDR1 is KGHDR and CDR2 SFDVKD. CDR3 loop: CATSDLPQGGEQFF. The CDR3 DNA follows: TGTGCCACCAGTGATTTGCCCCAAGGGGGTGAGCAGTTCTTC.

This clonotype was picked up many times. The chain joins TRBV5-1 to TRBJ2-3; D not resolved. V lost 2 bases, J lost 2 bases, and 15 bases lay in between. CDR1 and CDR2 (germline): SGHRS, YFSETQ. CDR3 size: 16 residues. In DNA form, the CDR3 reads TGCGCCAGCAGCTTCCAACTTGGGTCGGACACAGATACGCAGTATTTT. As protein: CASSFQLGSDTDTQYF.

This clonotype was counted only a few times. The chain couples TRBV5-3 to TRBJ2-2; D uncertain. TRBV5-3 is assigned to the ORF class and has an uncertain function. CDR3 length: 16 residues. The germline V and J ends were trimmed by 8 bases and 0 bases, with 17 bases remaining between them. The CDR3 sequence: CARGRRVGANTGELFF. The DNA for the CDR3 is TGTGCCAGGGGCCGCCGAGTTGGGGCGAACACCGGGGAGCTGTTTTTT.

In its sample, this clonotype was seen many times. The chain has TRBV19 and TRBJ1-1; D might be TRBD1 (6 bases). This CDR3 has 16 residues. V gave up 5 bases and J gave up 0 bases, with 16 bases separating them. Germline lookup yields CDR1 LNHDA and CDR2 SQIVND (reference sequence). The CDR3 here is CASSSSGTRMNTEAFF. The CDR3 DNA follows: TGTGCCAGTAGTTCCTCCGGGACAAGGATGAACACTGAAGCTTTCTTT.

This clonotype is categorized as medium-sized. The chain has TRBV5-1 and TRBJ2-1; 7 nucleotides line up with TRBD2. Germline values: CDR1 SGHRS, CDR2 YFSETQ. V gave up 0 bases and J gave up 4 bases; unmatched junction bases: 4. This CDR3 comprises 15 residues. CDR3 sequence (DNA): TGCGCCAGCAGCTTGGCGGGGGGAAGGTACAATGAGCAGTTCTTC. Its protein product is CASSLAGGRYNEQFF. Supplemented by reference TRBV5-1 and TRBJ2-1, the full variable domain reads KAGVTQTPRYLIKTRGQQVTLSCSPISGHRSVSWYQQTPGQGLQFLFEYFSETQRNKGNFPGRFSGRQFSNSRSEMNVSTLELGDSALYLCASSLAGGRYNEQFFGPGTRLTVL.

This clonotype has a count of ten or more. CDR3 loop: CASSLARLWEQFF. The CDR3 coding sequence is TGTGCCAGCTCACTTGCTCGACTGTGGGAGCAGTTCTTC. The V and J genes are TRBV18 and TRBJ2-1; unclear D gene. Per germline, CDR1 KGHSH and CDR2 LQKENI. The V and J ends lost 4 bases and 10 bases respectively, with 14 bases between them. The CDR3 has 13 residues. The full variable domain, in which reference TRBV18 and TRBJ2-1 provide the parts outside the CDR3, is NAGVMQNPRHLVRRRGQEARLRCSPMKGHSHVYWYRQLPEEGLKFMVYLQKENIIDESGMPKERFSAEFPKEGPSILRIQQVVRGDSAAYFCASSLARLWEQFFGPGTRLTVL.

This clonotype was found many times. The rearrangement links TRBV18 to TRBJ2-7, with D hard to call. Trimming pared 3 bases from V and 0 bases from J, leaving 9 bases between. The CDR3 length is 14 residues. Germline V gene data show CDR1 as KGHSH and CDR2 as LQKENI. CDR3 residues: CASSPGFSSYEQYF. The CDR3 region has the DNA TGTGCCAGCTCACCGGGGTTCTCCTCCTACGAGCAGTACTTC. The variable domain in full, completed from reference TRBV18 and TRBJ2-7, reads NAGVMQNPRHLVRRRGQEARLRCSPMKGHSHVYWYRQLPEEGLKFMVYLQKENIIDESGMPKERFSAEFPKEGPSILRIQQVVRGDSAAYFCASSPGFSSYEQYFGPGTRLTVT.

This clonotype appeared many times. This rearrangement joins TRBV4-2 to TRBJ2-7; the D gene is possibly TRBD1 (6 bases). This CDR3 is built from 16 residues. V was pared by 4 bases and J by 6 bases, with 22 bases between. CDR1 and CDR2 (germline): LGHNA, YNFKEQ. This CDR3 is CASSRRGGPTNPEQYF. CDR3 bases: TGTGCCAGCAGCCGGAGAGGGGGACCGACGAATCCCGAGCAGTACTTC.

This clonotype was counted ten times or more. The rearrangement joins TRBV29-1 to TRBJ1-2; TRBD1 aligns across 11 bases. Germline trimming cut 8 bases from V and 4 bases from J; bases unmatched to any gene: 9. CDR3 length: 14 amino acids. Germline values: CDR1 SQVTM, CDR2 ANQGSEA. The CDR3 spells CSTEGQGGIYGYTF. The CDR3 nucleotides read TGCAGCACCGAGGGACAGGGGGGGATCTATGGCTACACCTTC.

In this sample, this clonotype turned up many times. The chain uses TRBV18 and TRBJ1-6; 10 nucleotides match TRBD1. J lost 6 bases, V lost 1 base, and 6 bases had no gene match. The CDR3 covers 17 residues. Germline CDR1 reads KGHSH; CDR2 reads LQKENI. For the CDR3, the DNA is TGTGCCAGCTCACCACTGGGGACAGGGGAACTTAATTCACCCCTCCACTTT. Translating it yields CASSPLGTGELNSPLHF. The whole variable domain, filled in from reference TRBV18 and TRBJ1-6, reads NAGVMQNPRHLVRRRGQEARLRCSPMKGHSHVYWYRQLPEEGLKFMVYLQKENIIDESGMPKERFSAEFPKEGPSILRIQQVVRGDSAAYFCASSPLGTGELNSPLHFGNGTRLTVT.

There are many counts of this clonotype. This sequence joins TRBV20-1 and TRBJ2-3; 7 nucleotides align to TRBD1. The V and J ends lost 3 bases and 0 bases, in that order; junction bases with no gene match: 3. The CDR3 runs to 14 residues. The germline V gene encodes CDR1 DFQATT and CDR2 SNEGSKA (reference sequence). As DNA, the CDR3 is TGCAGTGCTAGTAACAGGGGTAGCACAGATACGCAGTATTTT. This sequence encodes CSASNRGSTDTQYF.

This clonotype was detected ten times or more. The chain couples TRBV18 to TRBJ1-6; D is perhaps TRBD1 (5 bases). This CDR3 region has 12 residues. CDR1 and CDR2 (germline): KGHSH, LQKENI. Trimming took off 1 base at V and 15 bases at J, with 10 bases between the two ends. CDR3 sequence (DNA): TGTGCCAGCTCACCACGGGACGGGGACCTCCACTTT. Translating it yields CASSPRDGDLHF.

The chain carries TRBV2 and TRBJ1-4; D remains ambiguous. From germline, CDR1 is SNHLY and CDR2 FYNNEI. The CDR3 length is 14 residues. Trimming shortened V by 11 bases and J by 4 bases, and 17 bases separated the two germline ends. The CDR3, as DNA: TGTGCCTTCAGTTTATACAGAGTTAATGAAAAACTGTTTTTT. Its translation is CAFSLYRVNEKLFF. The full variable domain, with the rest looked up from reference TRBV2 and TRBJ1-4, is EPEVTQTPSHQVTQMGQEVILRCVPISNHLYFYWYRQILGQKVEFLVSFYNNEISEKSEIFDDQFSVERPDGSNFTLKIRSTKLEDSAMYFCAFSLYRVNEKLFFGSGTQLSVL.

This clonotype appeared many times. The chain has TRBV3-1 and TRBJ2-2, with a weak D call TRBD2 (5 bases). Germline V gene data show CDR1 as LGHDT and CDR2 as YNNKEL (reference sequence). Trimming cost V 0 bases and J 8 bases, with 16 bases left between them. This CDR3 is 16 amino acids long. CDR3 amino acids: CASSQEADLRVGELFF. CDR3 coding DNA: TGTGCCAGCAGCCAAGAGGCCGATTTGCGGGTGGGGGAGCTGTTTTTT. Full variable domain (missing parts from reference TRBV3-1 and TRBJ2-2): DTAVSQTPKYLVTQMGNDKSIKCEQNLGHDTMYWYKQDSKKFLKIMFSYNNKELIINETVPNRFSPKSPDKAHLNLHINSLELGDSAVYFCASSQEADLRVGELFFGEGSRLTVL.

This clonotype was picked up many times. The chain recombines TRBV4-1 with TRBJ2-5; TRBD2 aligns across 10 bases. With V trimmed by 3 bases and J by 4 bases, 5 bases remained unmatched. The length of the CDR3 is 15 residues. Per germline, CDR1 MGHRA and CDR2 YSYEKL. The CDR3 spells CASSHLAGARETQYF. CDR3 nucleotide sequence: TGCGCCAGCAGCCACCTAGCGGGAGCTCGAGAGACCCAGTACTTC.

This clonotype was detected ten times or more. J is TRBJ2-5 and V is TRBV3-1; the D is unclear. The CDR3 extends over 14 amino acids. Germline CDR1 reads LGHDT; CDR2 reads YNNKEL (reference sequence). Trimming pared 4 bases from V and 5 bases from J, leaving 14 bases between. DNA of the CDR3: TGTGCCAGCAGCCTACCCGGCAACGCGGAGACCCAGTACTTC. Its translation: CASSLPGNAETQYF.

This clonotype was recorded many times. This sequence joins TRBV4-2 and TRBJ2-1; TRBD2 matches at 11 bases. V was pared by 1 base and J by 1 base, with 15 bases of the junction left unmatched. This CDR3 comprises 21 residues. Germline values: CDR1 LGHNA, CDR2 YNFKEQ. In DNA form, the CDR3 reads TGTGCCAGCAGCCAAGTATCGCCGGGACTAGCGGAGGGGTCATCCTACAATGAGCAGTTCTTC. Encoded protein: CASSQVSPGLAEGSSYNEQFF.